This T cell receptor (beta chain) was profiled in a study of post-analysis software for immune sequencing data (dated by TCRdb to the mid-2010s). Looking at the study overall: Disease courses on record covered relapsing-remitting, secondary progressive and progressive-relapsing multiple sclerosis, though some patients had no subtype annotation. A subset of samples was prepared in parallel using single-end sample barcoding, then pooled and co-amplified after Illumina adapter ligation. Patient repertoires were compared against about a dozen previously published healthy control repertoires from donors aged about 6 to 26 years.

Summary of the overall study and its limitations: When samples were clustered directly using the F measure, samples prepared in the same batch co-clustered strongly, which prompted a batch-effect correction. Compared with controls, multiple sclerosis patients had significantly lower normalized Chao1 diversity, a finding suggesting substantial peripheral T-cell clonal expansion. The multiple sclerosis patient group was slightly younger than the control group. Significantly higher frequencies in patients than in controls were found for roughly five TRBV segments, including TRBV5-6, TRBV5-1 and TRBV20-1.

To demonstrate the VDJtools post-analysis software, the study profiled TCR beta repertoires from the peripheral blood of about a dozen young patients with multiple sclerosis. Multiple sclerosis patients were children and adolescents aged about 6 to 15 years. Of note for this clonotype: Its antigen specificity is not known. No much larger clone is present one base from it, and per-base qualities are unavailable.

Trimming at the junction amounts to 5 bases on V and 8 bases on J, and the germline ends lie 16 bases apart. Reading the germline V gene gives CDR1 MNHEY and CDR2 SVGAGI. The cysteine opens and the phenylalanine closes a CDR3 of 14 amino acids. Only CDR3 DNA remains: 42 bases, in frame from the first base. The library was made by PCR. The instrument given in TCRdb is Illumina HiSeq 2500. To reduce PCR and sequencing biases, unique molecular identifiers were incorporated into the TCR beta cDNA libraries. Per 1 to 10 million input T cells, approximately 500,000 cDNA molecules were obtained, such that each molecule approximated one T cell. Patient libraries were prepared and sequenced with the same protocol used for the earlier healthy control dataset. Samples belonging to the same batch were prepared together, multiplexed and sequenced on a shared HiSeq lane. The authors' pipeline ran thus. Raw barcoded reads were processed with MIGEC, and single-read molecular identifier groups were discarded before consensus assembly and CDR3 extraction. VDJtools was used for post-analysis of the clonotype tables, and diversity was normalized by down-sampling every dataset to the size of the smallest sample. In repertoire overlap clustering, CDR3 amino acid sequences, but not nucleotide sequences, were matched to correct batch-related cross-sample contamination. The public reads were quality trimmed at Q25 with fastp and then assembled into clones with MiXCR by TCRdb, keeping productive beta chains. All rows with the same CDR3 protein become a single entry with the most common DNA and genes. The authors' filters were not applied to this entry. This sample holds about 620,000 distinct CDR3 sequences; roughly 45% were observed only once. Around 1.7% of the sample belongs to the ten largest clones.

The sequence was obtained from a girl aged 10-17 years with multiple sclerosis. The chain is assembled from TRBV6-5 and TRBJ2-1; TRBD1 is a weak D gene call, 6 bases matching. The sample comprised blood. The CDR3 reads CASSPRTEGDEQFF. The sequence in DNA is TGTGCCAGCAGTCCGAGGACAGAAGGTGATGAGCAGTTCTTC.